This is a list of T cell receptor beta chains from one sample in a study of cytomegalovirus exposure and HLA in healthy donors. The repertoire was sequenced with immunoSEQ multiplex PCR; TCRdb's copy has only in-frame clones and lacks some. Of about 140,000 clones in the sample, approximately 80% were seen once. Sequencing was carried out using PBMCs. These receptors all come from a man aged 30 to 45 in good health and CMV-seronegative. CDR3s include the opening cysteine and the closing phenylalanine or tryptophan. Each record gives: V gene, CDR3 length, J gene, CDR3 protein.

>TRBV6-1|16|TRBJ2-7
CASSEGRGVGSYEQYF
>TRBV4-1|13|TRBJ2-2
CASSPTSTGELFF
>TRBV6-6|14|TRBJ1-1
CASSQQGRETEAFF
>TRBV11-2|15|TRBJ2-1
CASSLFSGPNNEQFF
>TRBV5-1|13|TRBJ2-3
CASTGQGIDTQYF
>TRBV27|16|TRBJ2-2
CASSLTRTSVTGELFF
>TRBV28|18|TRBJ2-3
CASSFYLGQGASTDTQYF
>TRBV29-1|13|TRBJ2-7
CSVGPDRSYEQYF
>TRBV30|13|TRBJ2-7
CAWSIGGSRAQYF
>TRBV9|20|TRBJ1-2
CASSVGPPPGQGLTNYGYTF
>TRBV29-1|14|TRBJ2-3
CSVVSSGSTDTQYF
>TRBV28|14|TRBJ2-3
CASGGGGDTDTQYF
>TRBV6-1|11|TRBJ1-4
CASNNGGKLFF
>TRBV4-2|15|TRBJ2-1
CASSQGAGNAGEQFF
>TRBV11-2|12|TRBJ2-1
CASSPLPNEQFF
>TRBV29-1|16|TRBJ2-1
CSVEGWRLSSYNEQFF
>TRBV15|15|TRBJ2-3
CATSGTRGGTDTQYF
>TRBV5-1|16|TRBJ2-1
CASSPRTSGSYNEQFF
>TRBV28|14|TRBJ2-5
CASSPPRGQETQYF
>TRBV28|15|TRBJ2-1
CASSLIGSSYNEQFF
>TRBV18|16|TRBJ1-5
CASSPGQGSVNQPQHF
>TRBV29-1|14|TRBJ2-1
CSVEIRLALNEQFF
>TRBV13|18|TRBJ2-1
CASSPLGTSGSSYNEQFF
>TRBV18|15|TRBJ2-7
CASSPRTGVGYEQYF
>TRBV10-2|17|TRBJ1-5
CASSESAATSLNQPQHF
>TRBV10-1|14|TRBJ1-1
CASSTGQLNTEAFF
>TRBV19|15|TRBJ1-1
CASKKQGFANTEAFF
>TRBV7-8|16|TRBJ2-7
CASSLRTSGSSYEQYF
>TRBV5-1|15|TRBJ2-5
CASRRGTSGSQTQYF
>TRBV28|15|TRBJ1-5
CASSLGGGTHQPQHF
>TRBV5-1|16|TRBJ2-1
CASSFLSGRGGNEQFF
>TRBV27|15|TRBJ2-5
CASSSVGGHAETQYF
>TRBV6-6|11|TRBJ2-1
CASSYSDEQFF
>TRBV4-2|15|TRBJ2-7
CASSQEGSGRYEQYF
>TRBV9|12|TRBJ1-2
CASSARGNGYTF
>TRBV6-5|11|TRBJ2-7
CASSYLGEQYF
>TRBV7-9|16|TRBJ1-6
CASSRQGSSYNSPLHF
>TRBV15|18|.
CATSRDWASGVSSYEQYF
>TRBV30|13|TRBJ1-2
CAWSAASGTGSTF
>TRBV19|14|TRBJ1-1
CASNAQGRSTEAFF
>TRBV6-5|12|TRBJ1-2
CASSSWGDGYTF
>TRBV7-9|15|TRBJ2-1
CASSLSSGSYNEQFF